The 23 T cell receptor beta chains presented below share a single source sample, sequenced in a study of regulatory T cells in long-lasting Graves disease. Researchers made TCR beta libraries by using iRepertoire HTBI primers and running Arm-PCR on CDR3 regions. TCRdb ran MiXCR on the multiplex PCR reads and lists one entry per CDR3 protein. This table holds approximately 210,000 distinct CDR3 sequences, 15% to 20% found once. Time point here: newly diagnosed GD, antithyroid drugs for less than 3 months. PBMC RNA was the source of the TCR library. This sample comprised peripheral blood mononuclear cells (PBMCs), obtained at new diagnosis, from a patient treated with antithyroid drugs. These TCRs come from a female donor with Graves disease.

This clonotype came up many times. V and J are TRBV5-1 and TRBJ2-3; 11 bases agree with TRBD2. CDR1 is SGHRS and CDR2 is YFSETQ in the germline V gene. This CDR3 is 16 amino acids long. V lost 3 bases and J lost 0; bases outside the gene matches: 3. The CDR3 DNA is TGCGCCAGCAGCTGGGGACTAGCGGCTAGCACAGATACGCAGTATTTT. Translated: CASSWGLAASTDTQYF.

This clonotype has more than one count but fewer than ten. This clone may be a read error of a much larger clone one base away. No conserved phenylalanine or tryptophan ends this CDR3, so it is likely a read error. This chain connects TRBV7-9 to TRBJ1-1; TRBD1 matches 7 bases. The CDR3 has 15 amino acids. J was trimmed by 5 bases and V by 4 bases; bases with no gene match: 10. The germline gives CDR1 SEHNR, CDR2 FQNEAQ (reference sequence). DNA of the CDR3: TGTGCCAGCAGCTCGTACCAGGGGGGAGAGACTGAAGCTTTCCTT. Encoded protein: CASSSYQGGETEAFL.

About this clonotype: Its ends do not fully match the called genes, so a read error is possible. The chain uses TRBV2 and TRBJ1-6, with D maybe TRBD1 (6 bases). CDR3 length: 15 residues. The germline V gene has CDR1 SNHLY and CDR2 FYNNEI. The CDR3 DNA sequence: TGTGCCAGCAGTGGGGGGGGCATCCGGAATTCACTCCTCCACTTT. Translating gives CASSGGGIRNSLLHF.

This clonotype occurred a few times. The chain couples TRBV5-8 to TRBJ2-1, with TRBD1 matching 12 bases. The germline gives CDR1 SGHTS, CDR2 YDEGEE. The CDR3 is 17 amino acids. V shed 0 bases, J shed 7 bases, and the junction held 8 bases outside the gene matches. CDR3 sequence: CASSLAGTGGARNEQFF. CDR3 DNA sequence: TGTGCCAGCAGCTTGGCCGGGACAGGGGGCGCGAGAAATGAGCAGTTCTTC.

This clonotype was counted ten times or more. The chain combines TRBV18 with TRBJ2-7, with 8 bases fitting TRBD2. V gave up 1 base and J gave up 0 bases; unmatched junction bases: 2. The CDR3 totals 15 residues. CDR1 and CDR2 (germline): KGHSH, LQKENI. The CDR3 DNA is TGTGCCAGCTCACCACAGAGCGGGAGCTCCTACGAGCAGTACTTC. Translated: CASSPQSGSSYEQYF.

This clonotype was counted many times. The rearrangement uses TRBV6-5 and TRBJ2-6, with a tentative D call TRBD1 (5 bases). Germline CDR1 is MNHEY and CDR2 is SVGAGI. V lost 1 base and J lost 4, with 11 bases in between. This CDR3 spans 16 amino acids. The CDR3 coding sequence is TGTGCCAGCAGTTACTTCCACAGGTCCGGGGCCAACGTCCTGACTTTC. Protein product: CASSYFHRSGANVLTF.

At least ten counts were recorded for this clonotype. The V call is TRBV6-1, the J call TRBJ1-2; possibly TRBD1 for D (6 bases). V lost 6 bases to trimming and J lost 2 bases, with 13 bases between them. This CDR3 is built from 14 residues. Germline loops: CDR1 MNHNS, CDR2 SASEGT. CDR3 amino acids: CASRQTGRNYGYTF. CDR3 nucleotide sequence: TGTGCCAGCAGGCAGACAGGCCGCAACTATGGCTACACCTTC.

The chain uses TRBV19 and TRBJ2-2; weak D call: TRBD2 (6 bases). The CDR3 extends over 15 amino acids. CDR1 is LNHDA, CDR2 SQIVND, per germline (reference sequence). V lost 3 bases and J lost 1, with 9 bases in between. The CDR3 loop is CASSMGGGNTGELFF. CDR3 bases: TGTGCCAGTAGTATGGGGGGAGGGAACACCGGGGAGCTGTTTTTT. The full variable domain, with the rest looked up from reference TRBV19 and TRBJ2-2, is DGGITQSPKYLFRKEGQNVTLSCEQNLNHDAMYWYRQDPGQGLRLIYYSQIVNDFQKGDIAEGYSVSREKKESFPLTVTSAQKNPTAFYLCASSMGGGNTGELFFGEGSRLTVL.

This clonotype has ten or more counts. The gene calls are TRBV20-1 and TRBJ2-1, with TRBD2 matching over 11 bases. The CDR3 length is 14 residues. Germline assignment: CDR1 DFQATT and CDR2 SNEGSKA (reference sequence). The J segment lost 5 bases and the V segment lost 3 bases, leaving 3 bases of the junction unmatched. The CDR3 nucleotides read TGCAGTGCTAGGAAACTAGCGGGAGACAATGAGCAGTTCTTC. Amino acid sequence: CSARKLAGDNEQFF.

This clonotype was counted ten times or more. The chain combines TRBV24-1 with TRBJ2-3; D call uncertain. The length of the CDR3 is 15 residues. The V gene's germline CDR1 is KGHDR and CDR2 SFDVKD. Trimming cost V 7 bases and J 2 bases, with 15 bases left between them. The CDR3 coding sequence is TGTGCCACCAGCGGTCTCCGCGGATCCACAGATACGCAGTATTTT. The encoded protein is CATSGLRGSTDTQYF.

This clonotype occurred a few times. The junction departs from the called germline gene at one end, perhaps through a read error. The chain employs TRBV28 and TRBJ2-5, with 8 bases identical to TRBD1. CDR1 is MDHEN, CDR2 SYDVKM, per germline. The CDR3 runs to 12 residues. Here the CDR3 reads CATMDREEAQYF. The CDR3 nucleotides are TGTGCCACTATGGACAGGGAAGAGGCCCAGTACTTC. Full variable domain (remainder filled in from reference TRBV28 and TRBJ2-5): DVKVTQSSRYLVKRTGEKVFLECVQDMDHENMFWYRQDPGLGLRLIYFSYDVKMKEKGDIPEGYSVSREKKERFSLILESASTNQTSMYLCATMDREEAQYFGPGTRLLVL.

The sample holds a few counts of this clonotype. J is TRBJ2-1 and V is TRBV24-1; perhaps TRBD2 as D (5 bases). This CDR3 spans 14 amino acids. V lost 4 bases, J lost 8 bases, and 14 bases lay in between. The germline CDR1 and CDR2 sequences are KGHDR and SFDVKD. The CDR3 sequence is CATSDLGGSYEQFF. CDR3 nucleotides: TGTGCCACCAGTGACCTAGGAGGCAGCTATGAGCAGTTCTTC.

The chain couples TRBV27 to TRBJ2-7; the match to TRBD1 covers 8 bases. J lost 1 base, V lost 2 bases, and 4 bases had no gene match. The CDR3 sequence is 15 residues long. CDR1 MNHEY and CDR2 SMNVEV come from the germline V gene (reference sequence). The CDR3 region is CASSLGQGASYEQYF. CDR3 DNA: TGTGCCAGCAGTTTAGGGCAGGGGGCATCCTACGAGCAGTACTTC.

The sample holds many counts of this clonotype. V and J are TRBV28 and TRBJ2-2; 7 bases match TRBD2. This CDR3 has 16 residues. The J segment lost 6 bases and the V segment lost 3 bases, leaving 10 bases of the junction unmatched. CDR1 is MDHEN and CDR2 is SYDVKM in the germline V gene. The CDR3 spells CASSLGGEPGAGELFF. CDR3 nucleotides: TGTGCCAGCAGTTTGGGAGGGGAGCCGGGGGCCGGGGAGCTGTTTTTT.

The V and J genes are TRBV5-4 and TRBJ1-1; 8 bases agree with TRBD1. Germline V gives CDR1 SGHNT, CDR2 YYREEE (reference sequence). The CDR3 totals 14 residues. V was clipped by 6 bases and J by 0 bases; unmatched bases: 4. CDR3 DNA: TGTGCCAGCAACTCGGACAGGGTGAACACTGAAGCTTTCTTT. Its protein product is CASNSDRVNTEAFF.

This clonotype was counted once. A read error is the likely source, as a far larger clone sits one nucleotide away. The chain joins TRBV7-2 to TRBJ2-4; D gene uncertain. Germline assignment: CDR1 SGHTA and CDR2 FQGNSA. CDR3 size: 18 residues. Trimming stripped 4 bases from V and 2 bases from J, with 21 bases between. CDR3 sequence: CASSSLEANLVTKNIQYF. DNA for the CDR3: TGTGCCAGCAGCTCCCTAGAGGCGAATTTAGTGACCAAAAACATTCAGTACTTC. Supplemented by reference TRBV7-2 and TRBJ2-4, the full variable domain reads GAGVSQSPSNKVTEKGKDVELRCDPISGHTALYWYRQSLGQGLEFLIYFQGNSAPDKSGLPSDRFSAERTGGSVSTLTIQRTQQEDSAVYLCASSSLEANLVTKNIQYFGAGTRLSVL.

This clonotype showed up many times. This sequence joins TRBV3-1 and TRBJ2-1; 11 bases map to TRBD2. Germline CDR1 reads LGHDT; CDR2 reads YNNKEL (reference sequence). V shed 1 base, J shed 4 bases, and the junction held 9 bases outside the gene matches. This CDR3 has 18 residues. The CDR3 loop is CASSQGIAGGPEYNEQFF. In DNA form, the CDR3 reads TGTGCCAGCAGCCAAGGGATAGCGGGAGGGCCGGAATACAATGAGCAGTTCTTC.

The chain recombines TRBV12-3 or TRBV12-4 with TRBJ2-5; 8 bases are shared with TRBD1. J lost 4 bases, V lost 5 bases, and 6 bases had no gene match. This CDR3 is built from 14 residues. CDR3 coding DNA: TGTGCCAGCAGTCCAACAGGGGGTGGAGAGACCCAGTACTTC. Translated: CASSPTGGGETQYF.

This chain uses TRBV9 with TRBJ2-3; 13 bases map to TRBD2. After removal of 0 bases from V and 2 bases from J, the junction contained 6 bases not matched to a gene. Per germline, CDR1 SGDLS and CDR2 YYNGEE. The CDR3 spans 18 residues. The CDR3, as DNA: TGTGCCAGCAGCGTAGAGGGGACTAGCGGGACCATCACAGATACGCAGTATTTT. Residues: CASSVEGTSGTITDTQYF.

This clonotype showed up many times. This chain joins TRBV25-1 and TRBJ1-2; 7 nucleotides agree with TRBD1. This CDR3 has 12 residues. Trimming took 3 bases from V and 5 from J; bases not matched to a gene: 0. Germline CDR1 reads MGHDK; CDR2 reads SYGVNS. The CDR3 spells CASSEGQYGYTF. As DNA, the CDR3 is TGTGCCAGCAGTGAGGGACAGTATGGCTACACCTTC.

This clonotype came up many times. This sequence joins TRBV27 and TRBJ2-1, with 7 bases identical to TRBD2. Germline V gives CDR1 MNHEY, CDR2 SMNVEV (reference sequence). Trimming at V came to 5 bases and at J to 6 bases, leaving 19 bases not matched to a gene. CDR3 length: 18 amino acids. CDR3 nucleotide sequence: TGTGCCAGCAGTAGTATAGCCCCCTCCAGCGGGACCCCCAATGAGCAGTTCTTC. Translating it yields CASSSIAPSSGTPNEQFF.

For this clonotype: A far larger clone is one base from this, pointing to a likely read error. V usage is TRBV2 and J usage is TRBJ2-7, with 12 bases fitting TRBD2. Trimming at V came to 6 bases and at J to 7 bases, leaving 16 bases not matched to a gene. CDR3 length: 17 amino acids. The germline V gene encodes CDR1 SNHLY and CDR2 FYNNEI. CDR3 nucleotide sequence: TGTGCCAGCAGCGACCGGGACGGACTAGCGGGGTACAATGAGCAGTACTTC. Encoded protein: CASSDRDGLAGYNEQYF.

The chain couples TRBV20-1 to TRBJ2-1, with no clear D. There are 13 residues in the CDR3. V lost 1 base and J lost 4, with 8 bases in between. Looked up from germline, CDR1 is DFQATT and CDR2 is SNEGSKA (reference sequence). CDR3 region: CSARVGGYNEQFF. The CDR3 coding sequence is TGCAGTGCTAGAGTGGGCGGTTACAATGAGCAGTTCTTC.